These 27 T cell receptor beta chains originate from one sample sequenced in a study of blood T cell repertoires in COVID-19 (dated by TCRdb to about 2020). Preparation of the library involved the immunoSEQ multiplex PCR assay. TCRdb re-hosts the immuneACCESS table, in-frame sequences only. Its copies lack some clones; in the studies checked, an unresolved V gene accounts for under half of them, and the cause for the rest is not known. Across this sample there are some 250,000 clones, with approximately 83% seen only once. Clones ranked in the top ten supply around 2% of the sample. The sample taken for sequencing was PBMCs or T cells enriched from blood (not recorded which). The receptor source for this set is a woman in her 50s who had recovered from COVID-19.

This sequence joins TRBV7-2 and TRBJ2-7; TRBD1 agrees at 10 bases. The V gene end was trimmed by 5 bases and the J gene end by 1 base; junction bases not matched to a gene: 2. The CDR3 covers 14 residues. Germline values: CDR1 SGHTA, CDR2 FQGNSA. The DNA of the CDR3 is TGTGCCAGCAGCCCGGACAGGGGGTCCTACGAGCAGTACTTC. This gives the protein CASSPDRGSYEQYF.

The CDR3 loop reads CASSPRGQGDNEQFF. The CDR3, as DNA: TGTGCCAGCTCACCCAGGGGACAGGGGGACAATGAGCAGTTCTTC. The rearrangement links TRBV18 to TRBJ2-1; 11 nucleotides agree with TRBD1. The ends lost 3 bases at V and 5 bases at J; junction bases unmatched: 3. CDR1 and CDR2 (germline): KGHSH, LQKENI. This CDR3 has 15 residues. Drawing the rest from reference TRBV18 and TRBJ2-1, the complete variable domain is NAGVMQNPRHLVRRRGQEARLRCSPMKGHSHVYWYRQLPEEGLKFMVYLQKENIIDESGMPKERFSAEFPKEGPSILRIQQVVRGDSAAYFCASSPRGQGDNEQFFGPGTRLTVL.

This chain joins TRBV28 and TRBJ1-1; D is undetermined. Looked up from germline, CDR1 is MDHEN and CDR2 is SYDVKM. Trimming pared 3 bases from V and 5 bases from J, leaving 7 bases between. The CDR3 totals 12 residues. This chain's CDR3 is CASSFGRTEAFF. CDR3 DNA sequence: TGTGCCAGCAGTTTCGGGAGAACTGAAGCTTTCTTT.

In this sample, this clone turned up a few times. The chain employs TRBV14 and TRBJ2-7, with TRBD1 identical over 8 bases. The J segment lost 0 bases and the V segment lost 0 bases, leaving 7 bases of the junction unmatched. CDR3 length equals 17 residues. CDR1 is SGHDN and CDR2 is FVKESK in the germline V gene. DNA of the CDR3: TGTGCCAGCAGCCAAGATCTCGTGACAGGGGCCTCCTACGAGCAGTACTTC. Encoded protein: CASSQDLVTGASYEQYF. Using reference TRBV14 and TRBJ2-7 for the parts outside the CDR3, the full variable domain is EAGVTQFPSHSVIEKGQTVTLRCDPISGHDNLYWYRRVMGKEIKFLLHFVKESKQDESGMPNNRFLAERTGGTYSTLKVQPAELEDSGVYFCASSQDLVTGASYEQYFGPGTRLTVT.

The chain has TRBV10-3 and TRBJ2-5; weak D call: TRBD1 (6 bases). There are 11 residues in the CDR3. The V and J ends lost 5 bases and 5 bases respectively, with 6 bases between them. Germline CDR1 reads ENHRY; CDR2 reads SYGVKD. In DNA form, the CDR3 reads TGTGCCATCAGTACAGGGGAGACCCAGTACTTC. Translated, it gives CAISTGETQYF.

The V gene is TRBV7-2, the J gene TRBJ1-2; possible D gene TRBD1, 6 bases. CDR3 length equals 12 residues. Germline-derived CDR1 and CDR2 are SGHTA and FQGNSA. The V gene lost 5 bases and the J gene lost 8 bases, with 12 bases spanning the gap. CDR3 DNA sequence: TGTGCCAGCAGCCAACAGGGTGGGGGCTACACCTTC. It is translated as CASSQQGGGYTF.

This clone was found once. The chain is built from TRBV3-1 (or the pseudogene TRBV3-2) and TRBJ2-7; the match to TRBD2 covers 12 bases. CDR3 length: 15 residues. Germline V CDR1 and CDR2: LGHDT, YNNKEL (reference sequence). Trimming cost V 4 bases and J 1 base; bases outside gene matches: 2. The CDR3 loop is CASSPGLAGSYEQYF. The CDR3 nucleotides are TGTGCCAGCAGCCCTGGACTAGCGGGATCCTACGAGCAGTACTTC.

This clone was seen once. The rearrangement uses TRBV28 and TRBJ2-3, with D perhaps matching TRBD2 (5 bases). CDR1 and CDR2 (germline): MDHEN, SYDVKM. Trimming left V 8 bases short and J 5 bases short, with 5 bases between. The CDR3 length is 10 residues. CDR3 residues: CASGRDTQYF. The CDR3 DNA follows: TGTGCCAGCGGGAGAGATACGCAGTATTTT.

This clone was found once. The rearrangement joins TRBV4-1 to TRBJ2-7; perhaps TRBD2 as D (5 bases). Germline V CDR1 and CDR2: MGHRA, YSYEKL. CDR3 size: 13 residues. Trimming stripped 4 bases from V and 6 bases from J, with 13 bases between. In DNA form, the CDR3 reads TGCGCCAGCAGCCTGGACTGGGAAGGCGAGCAGTACTTC. Amino acid sequence: CASSLDWEGEQYF.

V is TRBV6-5 and J is TRBJ1-1, with 8 positions matching TRBD1. Per germline, CDR1 MNHEY and CDR2 SVGAGI. CDR3 size: 15 residues. V shed 2 bases and J 0 bases; nucleotides not matched to a gene: 2. The CDR3 loop reads CASSYGTGLNTEAFF. The DNA of the CDR3 is TGTGCCAGCAGTTACGGGACAGGATTGAACACTGAAGCTTTCTTT.

This chain links TRBV19 with TRBJ1-5; D not resolved. Germline V lookup: CDR1 LNHDA, CDR2 SQIVND (reference sequence). CDR3 size: 14 residues. V was pared by 3 bases and J by 2 bases, with 8 bases between. The CDR3 nucleotides are TGTGCCAGTAGTATGGTAGGAGGCAATCAGCCCCAGCATTTT. This encodes CASSMVGGNQPQHF.

The chain links TRBV28 to TRBJ2-2, with 14 bases fitting TRBD2. The CDR3 sequence is 19 residues long. Per the germline V gene, CDR1 is MDHEN and CDR2 is SYDVKM. The trim removed 3 bases at V and 5 bases at J, leaving 11 bases unmatched. The CDR3 region is CASSFPTSGRDQETGELFF. CDR3 DNA: TGTGCCAGCAGTTTCCCGACTAGCGGGAGGGATCAGGAGACCGGGGAGCTGTTTTTT.

This sequence joins TRBV5-5 and TRBJ2-3; 7 nucleotides match TRBD1. The germline gives CDR1 SGHKS, CDR2 YYEKEE (reference sequence). The junction had 9 bases not matched to a gene; V was cut back by 4 bases and J by 4 bases. The CDR3 runs to 15 residues. CDR3 sequence (DNA): TGTGCCAGCAGCCCCGGGCAGGGGGACCCAGATACGCAGTATTTT. This codes for CASSPGQGDPDTQYF.

The V gene is TRBV28, the J gene TRBJ1-1; 10 positions agree with TRBD1. Germline V CDR1 and CDR2: MDHEN, SYDVKM. The trim removed 7 bases at V and 0 bases at J, leaving 2 bases unmatched. The CDR3 spans 14 residues. CDR3 nucleotide sequence: TGTGCCAGCACGACAGGGGGCCTGAACACTGAAGCTTTCTTT. This translates into CASTTGGLNTEAFF.

The V gene is TRBV4-1, the J gene TRBJ2-5, with D possibly matching TRBD1 (6 bases). This CDR3 is built from 15 residues. Germline V gene sequence: CDR1 MGHRA, CDR2 YSYEKL. Between the trimmed V and J ends, which lost 0 bases and 6 bases, there was a span of 14 bases. Here the CDR3 DNA reads TGCGCCAGCAGCCAAGAAACTACAGGGAGTAAGACCCAGTACTTC. It specifies CASSQETTGSKTQYF.

The V and J genes are TRBV7-2 and TRBJ1-1; the D gene is possibly TRBD1 (6 bases). V lost 3 bases and J 1 base, leaving 9 bases between the germline ends. The CDR3 extends over 14 amino acids. The germline gives CDR1 SGHTA, CDR2 FQGNSA. CDR3 amino acids: CASSLGHQNTEAFF. In DNA, the CDR3 is TGTGCCAGCAGCTTGGGACATCAGAACACTGAAGCTTTCTTT.

This chain uses TRBV28 with TRBJ1-2, with D possibly TRBD1 on 6 matching bases. Trimming took off 7 bases at V and 8 bases at J, with 23 bases between the two ends. Germline V gives CDR1 MDHEN, CDR2 SYDVKM. The CDR3 runs to 15 residues. The CDR3 DNA follows: TGTGCCAGCACCTTCCGGGACATCCAGAGGGGGGGCTACACCTTC. It yields the protein CASTFRDIQRGGYTF.

This clone appeared a single time. The chain employs TRBV14 and TRBJ1-2; D possibly corresponds to TRBD1 (5 bases). Trimming left V 2 bases short and J 3 bases short, with 16 bases between. The length of the CDR3 is 16 residues. From germline, CDR1 is SGHDN and CDR2 FVKESK. The CDR3 DNA follows: TGTGCCAGCAGCCAACTCGGGCAGGGCGGTGACTATGGCTACACCTTC. Translating it yields CASSQLGQGGDYGYTF. The full variable domain, completed using reference TRBV14 and TRBJ1-2, is EAGVTQFPSHSVIEKGQTVTLRCDPISGHDNLYWYRRVMGKEIKFLLHFVKESKQDESGMPNNRFLAERTGGTYSTLKVQPAELEDSGVYFCASSQLGQGGDYGYTFGSGTRLTVV.

The genes are TRBV18 and TRBJ2-7, with D unclear. Between the trimmed V and J ends, which lost 2 bases and 6 bases, there was a span of 14 bases. CDR1 is KGHSH and CDR2 is LQKENI in the germline V gene. The CDR3 spans 14 residues. The CDR3 region is CASSPNPQYPEQYF. CDR3 bases: TGTGCCAGCTCACCAAACCCCCAGTACCCCGAGCAGTACTTC. Drawing the rest from reference TRBV18 and TRBJ2-7, the complete variable domain is NAGVMQNPRHLVRRRGQEARLRCSPMKGHSHVYWYRQLPEEGLKFMVYLQKENIIDESGMPKERFSAEFPKEGPSILRIQQVVRGDSAAYFCASSPNPQYPEQYFGPGTRLTVT.

The chain recombines TRBV11-2 with TRBJ2-4, with D possibly matching TRBD1 (6 bases). Per the germline V gene, CDR1 is SGHAT and CDR2 is FQNNGV. This CDR3 is 14 amino acids long. V was clipped by 7 bases and J by 0 bases, with 10 bases between them. Here the CDR3 reads CASTVGGAKNIQYF. The CDR3 nucleotides are TGTGCCAGCACCGTAGGGGGAGCCAAAAACATTCAGTACTTC.

J is TRBJ1-3 and V is TRBV28; 11 positions agree with TRBD1. The CDR3 consists of 15 residues. The germline gives CDR1 MDHEN, CDR2 SYDVKM. Germline trimming cut 2 bases from V and 5 bases from J; bases unmatched to any gene: 2. The CDR3 loop is CASSLGQGARNTIYF. CDR3 nucleotides: TGTGCCAGCAGTTTAGGACAGGGGGCCCGAAACACCATATATTTT.

This clone has just one count. The chain uses TRBV19 and TRBJ2-7; no clear D gene. In germline, CDR1 is LNHDA, CDR2 SQIVND (reference sequence). There are 16 residues in the CDR3. The V gene lost 2 bases and the J gene lost 0 bases, with 14 bases spanning the gap. The CDR3 region has the DNA TGTGCCAGTAGTATATCTGTTGGCAGTATCTCCTACGAGCAGTACTTC. Residues: CASSISVGSISYEQYF.

This clone appeared once. The V and J genes are TRBV9 and TRBJ1-3; tentatively, D is TRBD1 (6 bases). Germline V gene lookup returns CDR1 SGDLS and CDR2 YYNGEE. The CDR3 consists of 16 residues. The V end lost 3 bases, the J end lost 0 bases, and 13 bases lay between the germline ends. CDR3 bases: TGTGCCAGCAGCGGAGGGGGAGCCGACTCTGGAAACACCATATATTTT. It is translated as CASSGGGADSGNTIYF. Filled out from reference TRBV9 and TRBJ1-3, the complete variable domain reads DSGVTQTPKHLITATGQRVTLRCSPRSGDLSVYWYQQSLDQGLQFLIQYYNGEERAKGNILERFSAQQFPDLHSELNLSSLELGDSALYFCASSGGGADSGNTIYFGEGSWLTVV.

The rearrangement uses TRBV29-1 and TRBJ1-2; 8 nucleotides agree with TRBD1. Unmatched junction bases numbered 8, after V lost 7 bases and J lost 4 bases. This CDR3 has 13 residues. Germline lookup yields CDR1 SQVTM and CDR2 ANQGSEA. CDR3 coding DNA: TGCAGCGCACATACAGGGGGAGGCTATGGCTACACCTTC. Translation: CSAHTGGGYGYTF. Full variable domain (remainder filled in from reference TRBV29-1 and TRBJ1-2): SAVISQKPSRDICQRGTSLTIQCQVDSQVTMMFWYRQQPGQSLTLIATANQGSEATYESGFVIDKFPISRPNLTFSTLTVSNMSPEDSSIYLCSAHTGGGYGYTFGSGTRLTVV.

The rearrangement uses TRBV18 and TRBJ1-1; TRBD1 agrees at 7 bases. With V trimmed by 0 bases and J by 0 bases, 4 bases remained unmatched. The CDR3 runs to 16 residues. CDR1 is KGHSH and CDR2 is LQKENI in the germline V gene. The DNA for the CDR3 is TGTGCCAGCTCACCACCGGAAGGGGGCATGAACACTGAAGCTTTCTTT. Protein product: CASSPPEGGMNTEAFF.

The chain is built from TRBV2 and TRBJ1-5; D gene unclear. CDR1 and CDR2 from the germline V gene are SNHLY and FYNNEI. V lost 6 bases to trimming and J lost 0 bases, with 12 bases between them. The CDR3 loop spans 15 amino acids. In DNA form, the CDR3 reads TGTGCCAGCAGGGCCGCAGACTATAGCAATCAGCCCCAGCATTTT. It is translated as CASRAADYSNQPQHF.

V gene TRBV2 combines with J gene TRBJ2-2; perhaps TRBD1 as D (6 bases). This CDR3 is 11 amino acids long. Germline lookup yields CDR1 SNHLY and CDR2 FYNNEI. The ends were cut back, 5 bases at V and 14 bases at J, with 12 bases in the middle. The CDR3 DNA reads TGTGCCAGCAGTTACAGGGAAGAACTGTTTTTT. Translation gives CASSYREELFF.